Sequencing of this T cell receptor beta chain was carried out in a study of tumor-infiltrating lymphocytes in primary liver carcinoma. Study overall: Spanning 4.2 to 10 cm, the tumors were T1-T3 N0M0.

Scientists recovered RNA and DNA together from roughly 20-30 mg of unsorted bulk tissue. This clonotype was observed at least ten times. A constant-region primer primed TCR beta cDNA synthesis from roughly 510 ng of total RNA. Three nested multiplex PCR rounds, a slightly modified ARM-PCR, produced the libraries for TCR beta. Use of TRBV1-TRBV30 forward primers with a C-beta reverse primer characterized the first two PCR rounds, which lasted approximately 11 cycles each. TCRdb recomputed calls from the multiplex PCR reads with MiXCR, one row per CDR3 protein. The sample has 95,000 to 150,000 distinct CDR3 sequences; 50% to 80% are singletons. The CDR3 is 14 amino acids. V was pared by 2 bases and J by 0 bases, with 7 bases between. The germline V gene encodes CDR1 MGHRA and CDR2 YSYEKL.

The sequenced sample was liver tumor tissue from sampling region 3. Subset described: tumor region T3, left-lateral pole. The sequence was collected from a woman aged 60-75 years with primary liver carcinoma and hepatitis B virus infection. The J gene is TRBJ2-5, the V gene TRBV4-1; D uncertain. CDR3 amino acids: CASSQTLNQETQYF. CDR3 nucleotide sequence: TGCGCCAGCAGCCAAACTCTGAACCAAGAGACCCAGTACTTC.